The rows below give T cell receptor beta chains drawn from one sample of a study of blood T cell repertoires in COVID-19. This table comes from immunoSEQ multiplex PCR, and its TCRdb copy is limited to in-frame clones, with some not included. The profile covers a few hundred thousand clones, with roughly 80% appearing a single time and around 4.7% taken by the ten largest. The sample was peripheral blood. The receptor source for this set is a human donor in a cohort sampled during active COVID-19. CDR3s include the opening cysteine and the closing phenylalanine or tryptophan. The order of the fields is J gene, V gene, clone size, D gene, CDR3 protein, CDR3 DNA. The D gene is left open where the match is weak. For some rows the clone size is stated as once, few or many, or as a class when expanded; others skip it.

J gene: TRBJ1-1
V gene: TRBV28
clone size: .
D gene: .
CDR3 protein: CASSTGVAEAFF
CDR3 DNA: TGTGCCAGCAGCACGGGTGTGGCTGAAGCTTTCTTT

J gene: TRBJ2-3
V gene: TRBV29-1
clone size: .
D gene: .
CDR3 protein: CSVEEGTQYF
CDR3 DNA: TGCAGCGTTGAGGAGGGGACGCAGTATTTT

J gene: TRBJ2-7
V gene: TRBV19
clone size: once
D gene: TRBD1
CDR3 protein: CASSIGSNRQGIGEQYF
CDR3 DNA: TGTGCCAGTAGTATAGGATCTAATCGACAGGGGATCGGCGAGCAGTACTTC

J gene: TRBJ1-3
V gene: TRBV4-3
clone size: .
D gene: .
CDR3 protein: CASSQDRFRSSGNTIYF
CDR3 DNA: TGCGCCAGCAGCCAAGATCGATTCAGAAGCTCTGGAAACACCATATATTTT

J gene: TRBJ2-5
V gene: TRBV9
clone size: .
D gene: .
CDR3 protein: CASSVGSAWRETQYF
CDR3 DNA: TGTGCCAGCAGCGTAGGAAGTGCTTGGAGAGAGACCCAGTACTTC

J gene: TRBJ1-2
V gene: TRBV15
clone size: .
D gene: TRBD1
CDR3 protein: CATSREGDSSNYGYTF
CDR3 DNA: TGTGCCACCAGCAGAGAGGGGGACAGCTCTAACTATGGCTACACCTTC

J gene: TRBJ2-7
V gene: TRBV9
clone size: few
D gene: TRBD1
CDR3 protein: CASSGGTDRPLYEQYF
CDR3 DNA: TGTGCCAGCAGCGGGGGGACAGACCGACCCCTGTACGAGCAGTACTTC

J gene: TRBJ2-7
V gene: TRBV7-8
clone size: few
D gene: TRBD2
CDR3 protein: CASSLAVLADYEQYF
CDR3 DNA: TGTGCCAGCAGCTTAGCGGTGCTAGCGGATTACGAGCAGTACTTC

J gene: TRBJ2-7
V gene: TRBV7-8
clone size: .
D gene: .
CDR3 protein: CASSLARDRSNEQYF
CDR3 DNA: TGTGCCAGCAGCTTAGCGCGGGACCGAAGCAACGAGCAGTACTTC

J gene: TRBJ1-2
V gene: TRBV27
clone size: .
D gene: TRBD1
CDR3 protein: CASSRQGTYGYTF
CDR3 DNA: TGTGCCAGCAGTCGACAGGGGACCTATGGCTACACCTTC

J gene: TRBJ1-4
V gene: TRBV5-1
clone size: .
D gene: .
CDR3 protein: CASSWGGASTNEKLFF
CDR3 DNA: TGCGCCAGCAGCTGGGGAGGGGCCTCAACTAATGAAAAACTGTTTTTT

J gene: TRBJ1-4
V gene: TRBV7-2
clone size: once
D gene: TRBD1
CDR3 protein: CASSLVRGQGPEKLFF
CDR3 DNA: TGTGCCAGCAGCTTAGTTAGGGGACAGGGGCCCGAAAAACTGTTTTTT

J gene: TRBJ2-4
V gene: TRBV9
clone size: .
D gene: TRBD2
CDR3 protein: CASSPGLVGKNIQYF
CDR3 DNA: TGTGCCAGCAGCCCGGGACTAGTGGGCAAAAACATTCAGTACTTC

J gene: TRBJ1-2
V gene: TRBV3-1/TRBV3-2
clone size: once
D gene: .
CDR3 protein: CASSQAGNGYTF
CDR3 DNA: TGTGCCAGCAGCCAAGCGGGGAACGGCTACACCTTC

J gene: TRBJ1-4
V gene: TRBV19
clone size: .
D gene: TRBD1
CDR3 protein: CASLLTGGLGEKLFF
CDR3 DNA: TGTGCCAGTCTCCTCACAGGGGGCTTAGGTGAAAAACTGTTTTTT

J gene: TRBJ1-2
V gene: TRBV5-6
clone size: .
D gene: .
CDR3 protein: CASSLPRQGRYGYTF
CDR3 DNA: TGTGCCAGCAGCCTCCCTCGGCAGGGCCGCTATGGCTACACCTTC

J gene: TRBJ1-5
V gene: TRBV28
clone size: .
D gene: .
CDR3 protein: CASSSFLTAGRDQPQHF
CDR3 DNA: TGTGCCAGCAGTTCGTTCTTGACCGCCGGGCGGGATCAGCCCCAGCATTTT

J gene: TRBJ2-5
V gene: TRBV5-1
clone size: once
D gene: TRBD2
CDR3 protein: CASSSGRPSGGETQYF
CDR3 DNA: TGCGCCAGCAGCTCGGGGCGACCCTCGGGAGGAGAGACCCAGTACTTC

J gene: TRBJ1-6
V gene: TRBV28
clone size: .
D gene: TRBD1
CDR3 protein: CASSLQGLSWSLHF
CDR3 DNA: TGTGCCAGCAGCCTACAGGGGCTGAGTTGGTCCCTCCACTTT

J gene: TRBJ2-7
V gene: TRBV9
clone size: .
D gene: .
CDR3 protein: CASSAGFLGEQYF
CDR3 DNA: TGTGCCAGCAGCGCAGGGTTCTTAGGCGAGCAGTACTTC

J gene: TRBJ2-5
V gene: TRBV7-7
clone size: .
D gene: TRBD2
CDR3 protein: CASSRNSGRGETQYF
CDR3 DNA: TGTGCCAGCAGCCGAAACAGCGGGAGAGGAGAGACCCAGTACTTC

J gene: TRBJ2-7
V gene: TRBV5-4
clone size: .
D gene: TRBD1
CDR3 protein: CASSLARGPYEQYF
CDR3 DNA: TGTGCCAGCAGCTTGGCGAGGGGGCCCTACGAGCAGTACTTC

J gene: TRBJ2-1
V gene: TRBV4-1
clone size: .
D gene: TRBD2
CDR3 protein: CASSRATSGSYNEQFF
CDR3 DNA: TGCGCCAGCAGCAGAGCGACTAGCGGCTCCTACAATGAGCAGTTCTTC

J gene: TRBJ2-7
V gene: TRBV7-2
clone size: .
D gene: TRBD2
CDR3 protein: CASSLFASGRAIGEQYF
CDR3 DNA: TGTGCCAGCAGCTTATTTGCTAGCGGGAGGGCAATTGGCGAGCAGTACTTC

J gene: TRBJ2-7
V gene: TRBV5-5
clone size: .
D gene: .
CDR3 protein: CASSLDGAGDSYEQYF
CDR3 DNA: TGTGCCAGCAGCTTGGATGGGGCAGGGGACTCCTACGAGCAGTACTTC

J gene: TRBJ1-5
V gene: TRBV6-4
clone size: .
D gene: .
CDR3 protein: CASSRRTPGFRPQHF
CDR3 DNA: TGTGCCAGCAGCCGAAGAACCCCAGGGTTTCGGCCCCAGCATTTT

J gene: TRBJ1-2
V gene: TRBV10-3
clone size: .
D gene: TRBD1
CDR3 protein: CAISEGQGNGYTF
CDR3 DNA: TGTGCCATCAGTGAGGGACAGGGGAATGGCTACACCTTC

J gene: TRBJ2-1
V gene: TRBV27
clone size: .
D gene: .
CDR3 protein: CASSFSDSKEGNEQFF
CDR3 DNA: TGTGCCAGCAGTTTCTCCGACAGCAAGGAAGGGAATGAGCAGTTCTTC

J gene: TRBJ1-2
V gene: TRBV14
clone size: few
D gene: TRBD1
CDR3 protein: CASSQRQGGAYGYTF
CDR3 DNA: TGTGCCAGCAGCCAGCGACAGGGAGGCGCGTATGGCTACACCTTC

J gene: TRBJ1-3
V gene: TRBV6-5
clone size: once
D gene: .
CDR3 protein: CASSYDRYSGNTIYF
CDR3 DNA: TGTGCCAGCAGTTACGACAGATACTCTGGAAACACCATATATTTT

J gene: TRBJ2-6
V gene: TRBV11-3
clone size: .
D gene: .
CDR3 protein: CASSSSTSSGANVLTF
CDR3 DNA: TGTGCCAGCAGCTCCTCGACATCCTCTGGGGCCAACGTCCTGACTTTC

J gene: TRBJ1-3
V gene: TRBV5-8
clone size: .
D gene: .
CDR3 protein: CASSLGQSRSGNTIYF
CDR3 DNA: TGTGCCAGCAGCTTGGGACAGTCGCGCTCTGGAAACACCATATATTTT

J gene: TRBJ2-5
V gene: TRBV3-1/TRBV3-2
clone size: .
D gene: TRBD1
CDR3 protein: CARRGHGETQYF
CDR3 DNA: TGTGCGCGCAGGGGGCACGGGGAGACCCAGTACTTC

J gene: TRBJ1-1
V gene: TRBV11-2
clone size: .
D gene: .
CDR3 protein: CASSLAGQLNTEAFF
CDR3 DNA: TGTGCCAGCAGCTTGGCAGGCCAGTTGAACACTGAAGCTTTCTTT

J gene: TRBJ1-2
V gene: TRBV11-2
clone size: .
D gene: TRBD1
CDR3 protein: CASRPGGVFVYGYTF
CDR3 DNA: TGTGCCAGCCGGCCAGGGGGCGTTTTCGTCTATGGCTACACCTTC

J gene: TRBJ2-1
V gene: TRBV11-2
clone size: .
D gene: .
CDR3 protein: CASSTRGDEQFF
CDR3 DNA: TGTGCCAGCAGCACCCGGGGTGATGAGCAGTTCTTC

J gene: TRBJ2-7
V gene: TRBV2
clone size: .
D gene: .
CDR3 protein: CASSVGAGGYEQYF
CDR3 DNA: TGTGCCAGCAGTGTGGGCGCGGGTGGGTACGAGCAGTACTTC

J gene: TRBJ2-1
V gene: TRBV28
clone size: .
D gene: TRBD2
CDR3 protein: CASWGLAGVNEQFF
CDR3 DNA: TGTGCCTCATGGGGACTAGCGGGAGTGAATGAGCAGTTCTTC

J gene: TRBJ1-2
V gene: TRBV24-1
clone size: .
D gene: .
CDR3 protein: CATSDARRLYGYTF
CDR3 DNA: TGTGCCACCAGTGACGCTAGGAGGCTCTATGGCTACACCTTC

J gene: TRBJ1-4
V gene: TRBV6-6
clone size: .
D gene: .
CDR3 protein: CASSYGTPGEKLFF
CDR3 DNA: TGTGCCAGCAGTTATGGGACTCCCGGAGAAAAACTGTTTTTT

J gene: TRBJ2-7
V gene: TRBV6-6
clone size: .
D gene: .
CDR3 protein: CASSRQVPYEQYF
CDR3 DNA: TGTGCCAGCAGTCGACAGGTACCCTACGAGCAGTACTTC

J gene: TRBJ2-7
V gene: TRBV9
clone size: .
D gene: .
CDR3 protein: CAESRGPSYEQYF
CDR3 DNA: TGTGCCGAATCTAGAGGGCCTTCCTACGAGCAGTACTTC

J gene: TRBJ1-2
V gene: TRBV9
clone size: few
D gene: .
CDR3 protein: CASSYRRATGDYGYTF
CDR3 DNA: TGTGCCAGCAGCTACCGGCGGGCCACGGGTGACTATGGCTACACCTTC

J gene: TRBJ1-2
V gene: TRBV7-2
clone size: .
D gene: .
CDR3 protein: CASSLAGGPNYGYTF
CDR3 DNA: TGTGCCAGCAGCTTAGCGGGGGGGCCTAACTATGGCTACACCTTC

J gene: TRBJ1-2
V gene: TRBV6-5
clone size: .
D gene: TRBD1
CDR3 protein: CASRRPGTGSYGYTF
CDR3 DNA: TGTGCCAGCCGGCGACCCGGGACAGGGAGTTATGGCTACACCTTC

J gene: TRBJ2-4
V gene: TRBV5-1
clone size: .
D gene: .
CDR3 protein: CASSLTGTLAKNIQYF
CDR3 DNA: TGCGCCAGCAGCCTCACAGGGACACTAGCCAAAAACATTCAGTACTTC

J gene: TRBJ2-7
V gene: TRBV4-3
clone size: .
D gene: TRBD1
CDR3 protein: CASSQEVDRGPGEQYF
CDR3 DNA: TGCGCCAGCAGCCAAGAGGTGGACAGGGGGCCAGGCGAGCAGTACTTC

J gene: TRBJ2-3
V gene: TRBV29-1
clone size: .
D gene: .
CDR3 protein: CSVEPQGSTDTQYF
CDR3 DNA: TGCAGCGTTGAACCGCAGGGGAGCACAGATACGCAGTATTTT

J gene: TRBJ2-7
V gene: TRBV7-2
clone size: .
D gene: .
CDR3 protein: CASSSDRNYEQYF
CDR3 DNA: TGTGCCAGCAGCTCAGACAGGAACTACGAGCAGTACTTC

J gene: TRBJ1-2
V gene: TRBV30
clone size: .
D gene: .
CDR3 protein: CAWSPGVGYTF
CDR3 DNA: TGTGCCTGGAGCCCCGGGGTGGGCTACACCTTC

J gene: TRBJ1-3
V gene: TRBV9
clone size: once
D gene: .
CDR3 protein: CASSVGGVPSGNTIYF
CDR3 DNA: TGTGCCAGCAGCGTAGGCGGGGTGCCCTCTGGAAACACCATATATTTT

J gene: TRBJ2-1
V gene: TRBV9
clone size: .
D gene: TRBD2
CDR3 protein: CASSAGLAGGSYNEQFF
CDR3 DNA: TGTGCCAGCAGCGCGGGACTAGCGGGAGGCTCCTACAATGAGCAGTTCTTC

J gene: TRBJ1-1
V gene: TRBV4-3
clone size: .
D gene: .
CDR3 protein: CASSQPLSGNTEAFF
CDR3 DNA: TGCGCCAGCAGCCAACCTCTTTCAGGGAACACTGAAGCTTTCTTT

J gene: TRBJ2-7
V gene: TRBV10-3
clone size: many
D gene: TRBD2
CDR3 protein: CAISEGDYYEQYF
CDR3 DNA: TGTGCCATCAGTGAAGGGGACTACTACGAGCAGTACTTC

J gene: TRBJ2-3
V gene: TRBV18
clone size: .
D gene: .
CDR3 protein: CASSPPSGLSTDTQYF
CDR3 DNA: TGTGCCAGCTCACCACCGTCAGGACTTAGCACAGATACGCAGTATTTT

J gene: TRBJ1-2
V gene: TRBV24-1
clone size: .
D gene: TRBD1
CDR3 protein: CATSDSRDRYGYTF
CDR3 DNA: TGTGCCACCAGTGATTCCCGGGACAGATATGGCTACACCTTC

J gene: TRBJ2-5
V gene: TRBV25-1
clone size: .
D gene: TRBD2
CDR3 protein: CASSARTSGRKTQYF
CDR3 DNA: TGTGCCAGCAGTGCTCGGACTAGCGGGAGAAAGACCCAGTACTTC

J gene: TRBJ1-2
V gene: TRBV2
clone size: once
D gene: TRBD1
CDR3 protein: CASSEGRGASGYTF
CDR3 DNA: TGTGCCAGCAGTGAAGGCAGGGGGGCGAGTGGCTACACCTTC

J gene: TRBJ2-3
V gene: TRBV30
clone size: once
D gene: TRBD2
CDR3 protein: CAWSVRSSGRTDTQYF
CDR3 DNA: TGTGCCTGGAGTGTACGAAGTAGCGGGAGAACAGATACGCAGTATTTT